The sequence of this TCR beta chain was determined in a study of T cells in Graves' hyperthyroidism and ophthalmopathy. Study in general: Peripheral blood draws took place at initial diagnosis, ahead of any treatment.

Amplification of TCR beta CDR3 regions was performed using RNA transcripts as template. Using the HTBI primer set, a first-round RT-PCR was run on the TCR CDR3. TCRdb recomputed calls from the multiplex PCR reads with MiXCR, one row per CDR3 protein. The table lists around 340,000 distinct CDR3 sequences, around 18% of them singletons. This clonotype occurred many times. Its antigen is not identified. The study included ophthalmopathy patients with Clinical Activity Score at least 3, NOSPECS grade at least 4 and duration under 3 months. The germline V gene encodes CDR1 MNHNS and CDR2 SASEGT. The CDR3 sequence is 13 residues long. V trimming: 7 bases; J trimming: 6 bases; junction bases outside the gene matches: 9. Study results and limitations: The model forecast ophthalmopathy, anticipating it by a median about 6.5 months before onset. Blood also showed most of the thyroid clonotypes that were expanded above 0.001.

Sequencing was performed on blood. This TCR was sampled from a woman aged 40 to 49 with Graves' ophthalmopathy. The chain combines TRBV6-1 with TRBJ2-7; the match to TRBD2 covers 7 bases. The CDR3 reads CASTLAERPEQYF. The CDR3 DNA reads TGTGCCAGCACCCTAGCGGAGCGCCCCGAGCAGTACTTC.